This T cell receptor beta chain was observed in a study of somatic mutations in cytotoxic T cells in rheumatoid arthritis. Isolation of the CD4+ and CD8+ populations was accomplished via positive magnetic bead selection, with purity assessed by flow cytometry. V trimming: 6 bases; J trimming: 9 bases; junction bases outside the gene matches: 9. The CDR3 spans 15 residues. Germline values: CDR1 WSHSY, CDR2 SAAADI. Here immunoSEQ multiplex PCR was the method, and the copy in TCRdb shows in-frame clones only, minus some. The table lists nearly 20,000 clones, 86% of them singletons. This chain connects TRBV10-2 to TRBJ2-1; 12 nucleotides agree with TRBD2. The sample taken for sequencing was CD8+ T cells sorted from blood. The receptor comes from a man between 35 and 55 years old in good health. The chain's CDR3 is CASRETSGRRIEQFF. The CDR3 coding sequence is TGCGCCAGCAGGGAGACTAGCGGGAGAAGGATTGAGCAGTTCTTC.